This TCR beta chain is from a study of blood T cell repertoires in COVID-19. Germline CDR1 reads SGHRS; CDR2 reads YFSETQ. This CDR3 spans 14 amino acids. V trimming: 3 bases; J trimming: 1 base; junction bases outside the gene matches: 3. Method: immunoSEQ multiplex PCR; TCRdb's copy keeps in-frame clones and lacks some. The data show 400,000 to 500,000 clones, approximately 88% seen once. The sequencing sample was made of PBMCs or T cells enriched from blood (not recorded which). V usage is TRBV5-1 and J usage is TRBJ1-1; 7 bases align to TRBD1. This TCR came from a woman aged 40-49 years who had recovered from COVID-19. DNA of the CDR3: TGCGCCAGCAGCTGGAGGGACAGGAACACTGAAGCTTTCTTT. Its translation: CASSWRDRNTEAFF.